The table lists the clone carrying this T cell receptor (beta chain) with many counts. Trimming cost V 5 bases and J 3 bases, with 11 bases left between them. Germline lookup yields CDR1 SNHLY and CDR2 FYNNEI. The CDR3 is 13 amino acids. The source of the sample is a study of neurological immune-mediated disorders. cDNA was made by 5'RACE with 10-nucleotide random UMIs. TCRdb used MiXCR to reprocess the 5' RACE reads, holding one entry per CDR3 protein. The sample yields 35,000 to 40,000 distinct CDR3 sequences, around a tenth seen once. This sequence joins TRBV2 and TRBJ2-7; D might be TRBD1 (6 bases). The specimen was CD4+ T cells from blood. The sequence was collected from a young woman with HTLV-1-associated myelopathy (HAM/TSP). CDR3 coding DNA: TGTGCCAGCAGTCCCCGGGACAACTACGAGCAGTACTTC. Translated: CASSPRDNYEQYF.